Listed below are T cell receptor beta chains from one sample, sequenced in a study of PD-1 blockade in classical Hodgkin lymphoma. TCRdb's copy holds only in-frame clones and misses some; the assay was immunoSEQ multiplex PCR. The sample records approximately 60,000 clones, roughly nine tenths being singletons. The sample in question was peripheral blood mononuclear cells (PBMCs), obtained at baseline. The receptors stem from a human donor with classical Hodgkin lymphoma. Each CDR3 is given with its conserved first and last residue. D genes are given only for firm matches. Expanded clones get a size class; other rows say once, few or many, or leave the size out.

size: NA
V: TRBV2
D: NA
J: TRBJ1-1
CDR3: CASDLVGLEAFF
DNA: TGTGCCAGTGATTTAGTAGGGCTTGAAGCTTTCTTT

size: NA
V: TRBV2
D: NA
J: TRBJ2-1
CDR3: CASSTGMSSYNEQFF
DNA: TGTGCCAGCAGTACCGGGATGAGCTCCTACAATGAGCAGTTCTTC

size: NA
V: TRBV11-2
D: TRBD2
J: TRBJ2-7
CDR3: CASSLTGTSGPNPAYEQYF
DNA: TGTGCCAGCAGCTTAACTGGGACTAGCGGCCCCAACCCCGCCTACGAGCAGTACTTC

size: NA
V: TRBV5-1
D: NA
J: TRBJ2-2
CDR3: CASSESLAGTNTGELFF
DNA: TGCGCCAGCAGCGAGAGCCTGGCAGGGACGAACACCGGGGAGCTGTTTTTT

size: NA
V: TRBV10-3
D: TRBD1
J: TRBJ2-7
CDR3: CAAGDRAKSSYEQYF
DNA: TGTGCCGCGGGGGACAGGGCTAAAAGCTCCTACGAGCAGTACTTC

size: NA
V: TRBV5-1
D: NA
J: TRBJ2-7
CDR3: CASSARQFSYEQYF
DNA: TGCGCCAGCAGCGCCAGACAGTTCTCCTACGAGCAGTACTTC

size: NA
V: TRBV4-1
D: NA
J: TRBJ1-3
CDR3: CASSQDSTRSGNTIYF
DNA: TGCGCCAGCAGCCAAGATTCGACTCGCTCGGGAAACACCATATATTTT

size: NA
V: TRBV10-3
D: TRBD2
J: TRBJ2-7
CDR3: CAISESGTSYEQYF
DNA: TGTGCCATCAGTGAGTCCGGGACTAGCTACGAGCAGTACTTC

size: once
V: TRBV20-1
D: NA
J: TRBJ2-7
CDR3: CSARFGYEQYF
DNA: TGCAGTGCCAGGTTTGGCTACGAGCAGTACTTC

size: NA
V: TRBV2
D: NA
J: TRBJ2-7
CDR3: CASTARQGPYEQYF
DNA: TGTGCCAGCACGGCGCGGCAGGGGCCATACGAGCAGTACTTC

size: NA
V: TRBV19
D: NA
J: TRBJ1-5
CDR3: CASSRGRDYSNQPQHF
DNA: TGTGCCAGTAGTAGGGGCCGGGACTATAGCAATCAGCCCCAGCATTTT

size: NA
V: TRBV5-1
D: TRBD2
J: TRBJ2-7
CDR3: CASSPGLAGVHSYEQYF
DNA: TGCGCCAGCAGCCCCGGACTAGCGGGAGTCCACTCCTACGAGCAGTACTTC

size: NA
V: TRBV14
D: NA
J: TRBJ2-7
CDR3: CASSQDVVDIHEQYF
DNA: TGTGCCAGCAGCCAAGATGTTGTGGACATCCACGAGCAGTACTTC

size: NA
V: TRBV23-1
D: TRBD1
J: TRBJ2-7
CDR3: CASSHAPRGQVKTYEQYF
DNA: TGCGCCAGCAGTCACGCCCCCAGGGGACAGGTAAAAACCTACGAGCAGTACTTC

size: NA
V: TRBV11-2
D: NA
J: TRBJ1-6
CDR3: CASSLDEEVYNSPLHF
DNA: TGTGCCAGCAGCTTAGATGAGGAAGTCTATAATTCACCCCTCCACTTT

size: once
V: TRBV4-2
D: NA
J: TRBJ2-7
CDR3: CASSQETSSYEQYF
DNA: TGTGCCAGCAGCCAAGAAACTAGCTCCTACGAGCAGTACTTC

size: NA
V: TRBV27
D: TRBD2
J: TRBJ2-1
CDR3: CASSPGTSGHNEQFF
DNA: TGTGCCAGCAGTCCTGGGACTAGCGGACACAATGAGCAGTTCTTC

size: NA
V: TRBV4-2
D: TRBD2
J: TRBJ2-5
CDR3: CASSQDLELAGARGTQYF
DNA: TGTGCCAGCAGCCAAGATCTGGAACTAGCGGGGGCCCGAGGGACCCAGTACTTC

size: NA
V: TRBV7-9
D: NA
J: TRBJ2-7
CDR3: CASSSPMEEQYF
DNA: TGTGCCAGCAGCTCACCGATGGAGGAGCAGTACTTC

size: NA
V: TRBV10-2
D: TRBD2
J: TRBJ2-1
CDR3: CASRGAIGREAPYNEQFF
DNA: TGCGCCAGCAGGGGGGCGATAGGGCGGGAGGCCCCTTACAATGAGCAGTTCTTC

size: once
V: TRBV18
D: NA
J: TRBJ1-2
CDR3: CASSPQTSPGSYGYTF
DNA: TGTGCCAGCTCACCACAAACTTCTCCCGGGAGCTATGGCTACACCTTC

size: NA
V: TRBV5-1
D: NA
J: TRBJ2-1
CDR3: CASSLVSADEQFF
DNA: TGCGCCAGCAGCTTGGTATCAGCGGATGAGCAGTTCTTC

size: NA
V: TRBV29-1
D: TRBD1
J: TRBJ2-7
CDR3: CSVQGDRNYEQYF
DNA: TGCAGCGTGCAGGGGGACAGGAACTACGAGCAGTACTTC

size: few
V: TRBV30
D: NA
J: TRBJ1-5
CDR3: CAWSAALNQPQHF
DNA: TGTGCCTGGAGTGCTGCTCTCAATCAGCCCCAGCATTTT

size: NA
V: TRBV27
D: TRBD2
J: TRBJ2-1
CDR3: CASSSLSGLAYEQFF
DNA: TGTGCCAGCAGTTCGCTATCGGGACTAGCGTATGAGCAGTTCTTC

size: NA
V: TRBV10-2
D: TRBD1
J: TRBJ1-1
CDR3: CASRVTGEFAEAFF
DNA: TGCGCCAGCAGAGTGACAGGGGAATTCGCTGAAGCTTTCTTT

size: NA
V: TRBV7-2
D: NA
J: TRBJ2-1
CDR3: CASRSDERNEQFF
DNA: TGTGCCAGCAGATCCGATGAACGGAATGAGCAGTTCTTC

size: NA
V: TRBV5-1
D: NA
J: TRBJ2-5
CDR3: CASSGPEQETQYF
DNA: TGCGCCAGCAGCGGCCCGGAGCAAGAGACCCAGTACTTC

size: NA
V: TRBV6-7
D: NA
J: TRBJ2-7
CDR3: CASSYWARGDGEQYF
DNA: TGTGCCAGCAGTTACTGGGCGAGGGGAGACGGCGAGCAGTACTTC

size: NA
V: TRBV5-1
D: NA
J: TRBJ1-5
CDR3: CASSFDSGLNQPQHF
DNA: TGCGCCAGCAGCTTCGACAGCGGTCTGAATCAGCCCCAGCATTTT

size: NA
V: TRBV4-1
D: NA
J: TRBJ1-5
CDR3: CASSPRLGGSNQPQHF
DNA: TGCGCCAGCAGCCCGAGACTGGGGGGGAGCAATCAGCCCCAGCATTTT

size: NA
V: TRBV11-2
D: NA
J: TRBJ2-1
CDR3: CASSLGGGFSYNEQFF
DNA: TGTGCCAGCAGCTTAGGTGGAGGGTTCTCCTACAATGAGCAGTTCTTC

size: NA
V: TRBV10-3
D: TRBD1
J: TRBJ2-1
CDR3: CAISEAGGAYNEQFF
DNA: TGTGCCATCAGTGAGGCAGGGGGCGCCTACAATGAGCAGTTCTTC

size: few
V: TRBV5-1
D: TRBD1
J: TRBJ1-4
CDR3: CASSLEVGQGYEKLFF
DNA: TGCGCCAGCAGTTTGGAGGTGGGACAGGGATACGAAAAACTGTTTTTT

size: NA
V: TRBV25-1
D: NA
J: TRBJ1-6
CDR3: CASSEASPYNSPLHF
DNA: TGTGCCAGCAGTGAAGCAAGCCCCTATAATTCACCCCTCCACTTT

size: NA
V: TRBV4-2
D: TRBD2
J: TRBJ2-7
CDR3: CASSPGGGGYEQYF
DNA: TGTGCCAGCAGTCCCGGCGGGGGGGGCTACGAGCAGTACTTC

size: NA
V: TRBV6-6
D: NA
J: TRBJ2-7
CDR3: CASTLGGYEQYF
DNA: TGTGCCAGCACCTTAGGGGGTTACGAGCAGTACTTC

size: NA
V: TRBV13
D: NA
J: TRBJ1-4
CDR3: CASSLTRGAALEKLFF
DNA: TGTGCCAGCAGCTTAACCCGGGGGGCGGCCCTGGAAAAACTGTTTTTT

size: NA
V: TRBV5-4
D: TRBD1
J: TRBJ1-6
CDR3: CASQNRDSLSLHF
DNA: TGTGCCAGCCAGAACCGGGACAGCCTTAGCCTCCACTTT

size: NA
V: TRBV4-1
D: NA
J: TRBJ2-3
CDR3: CASSQARVTDTQYF
DNA: TGCGCCAGCAGCCAAGCACGGGTCACAGATACGCAGTATTTT

size: once
V: TRBV7-2
D: NA
J: TRBJ2-3
CDR3: CASSFSGTDTQYF
DNA: TGTGCCAGCAGCTTTTCAGGAACAGATACGCAGTATTTT

size: few
V: TRBV4-1
D: NA
J: TRBJ1-5
CDR3: CASSQASYSNQPQHF
DNA: TGCGCCAGCAGCCAAGCCTCTTATAGCAATCAGCCCCAGCATTTT

size: NA
V: TRBV6-4
D: TRBD2
J: TRBJ2-2
CDR3: CASSNQPGLAGHGELFF
DNA: TGTGCCAGCAGCAACCAACCGGGACTAGCGGGACACGGGGAGCTGTTTTTT

size: NA
V: TRBV4-2
D: NA
J: TRBJ1-1
CDR3: CASSQDMGGDTEAFF
DNA: TGTGCCAGCAGCCAAGATATGGGGGGGGACACTGAAGCTTTCTTT